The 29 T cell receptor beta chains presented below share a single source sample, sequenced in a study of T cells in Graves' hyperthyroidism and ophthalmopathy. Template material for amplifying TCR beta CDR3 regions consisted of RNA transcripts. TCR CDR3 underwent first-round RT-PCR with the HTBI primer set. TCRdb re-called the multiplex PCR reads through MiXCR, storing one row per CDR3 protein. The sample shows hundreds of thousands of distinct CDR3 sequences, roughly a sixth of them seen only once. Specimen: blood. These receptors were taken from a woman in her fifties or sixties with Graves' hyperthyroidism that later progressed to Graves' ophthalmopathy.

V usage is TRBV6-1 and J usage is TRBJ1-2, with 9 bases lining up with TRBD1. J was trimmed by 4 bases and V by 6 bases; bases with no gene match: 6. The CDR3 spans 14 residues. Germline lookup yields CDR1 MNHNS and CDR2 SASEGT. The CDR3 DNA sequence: TGTGCCAGCAGCGGGACAGGGCCCTTCTATGGCTACACCTTC. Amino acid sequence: CASSGTGPFYGYTF.

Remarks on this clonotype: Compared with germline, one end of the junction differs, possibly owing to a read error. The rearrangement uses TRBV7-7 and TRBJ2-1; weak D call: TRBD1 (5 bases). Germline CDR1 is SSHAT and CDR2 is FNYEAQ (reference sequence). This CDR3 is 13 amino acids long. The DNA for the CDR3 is TGTGCTAGCAGCTTACGCCCCAGGGATGAGCAGTTCTTC. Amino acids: CASSLRPRDEQFF.

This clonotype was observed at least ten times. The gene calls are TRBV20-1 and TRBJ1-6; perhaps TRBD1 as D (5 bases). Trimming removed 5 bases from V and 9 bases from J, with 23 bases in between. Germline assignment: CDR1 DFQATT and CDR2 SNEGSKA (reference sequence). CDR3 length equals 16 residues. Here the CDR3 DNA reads TGCAGTGCTCTAGAGGGGCAGCGAATGGATAGTTCACCCCTCCACTTT. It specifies CSALEGQRMDSSPLHF.

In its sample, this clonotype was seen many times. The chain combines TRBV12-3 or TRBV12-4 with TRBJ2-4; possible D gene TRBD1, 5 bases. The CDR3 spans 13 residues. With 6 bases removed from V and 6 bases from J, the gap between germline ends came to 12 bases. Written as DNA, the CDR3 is TGTGCCAGCAGGACTGACGACAGAAACATTCAGTACTTC. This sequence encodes CASRTDDRNIQYF.

The chain's CDR3 is CAWSRSRTTDTQYF. Written as DNA, the CDR3 is TGTGCCTGGAGTAGGTCACGAACCACAGATACGCAGTATTTT. The chain carries TRBV30 and TRBJ2-3, with D hard to call. V lost 2 bases and J lost 2, with 11 bases in between. CDR1 is GTSNPN and CDR2 is SVGIG in the germline V gene (reference sequence). The CDR3 sequence is 14 residues long.

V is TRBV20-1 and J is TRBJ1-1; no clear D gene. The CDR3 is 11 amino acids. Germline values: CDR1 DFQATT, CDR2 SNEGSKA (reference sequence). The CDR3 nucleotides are TGCAGCGGACTCCGGACCACTGAAGCTTTCTTT. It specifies CSGLRTTEAFF.

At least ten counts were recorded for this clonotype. DNA for the CDR3: TGTGCCAGCAGCTTTCACGGGTCCTACGAGCAGTACTTC. Translating gives CASSFHGSYEQYF. The chain uses TRBV7-9 and TRBJ2-7; D unclear. This CDR3 has 13 amino acids. The germline V and J ends were trimmed by 3 bases and 1 base, with 7 bases remaining between them. Germline V gives CDR1 SEHNR, CDR2 FQNEAQ (reference sequence).

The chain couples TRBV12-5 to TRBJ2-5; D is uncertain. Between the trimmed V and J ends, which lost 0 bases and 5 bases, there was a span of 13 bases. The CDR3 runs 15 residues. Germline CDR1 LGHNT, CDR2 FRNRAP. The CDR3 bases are TGTGCTAGTGGTTTGGTTCCCGGGTCCGGGGAGACCCAGTACTTC. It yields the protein CASGLVPGSGETQYF.

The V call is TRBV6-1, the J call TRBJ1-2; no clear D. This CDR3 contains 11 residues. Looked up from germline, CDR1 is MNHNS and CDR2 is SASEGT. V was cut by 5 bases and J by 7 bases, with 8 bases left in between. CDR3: CASSPEVGYTF. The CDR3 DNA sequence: TGTGCCAGCAGTCCTGAGGTTGGCTACACCTTC.

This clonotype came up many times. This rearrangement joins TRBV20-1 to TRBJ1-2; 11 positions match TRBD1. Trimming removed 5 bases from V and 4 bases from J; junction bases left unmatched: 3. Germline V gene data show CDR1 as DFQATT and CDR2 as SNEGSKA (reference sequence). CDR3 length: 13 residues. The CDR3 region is CSASGTGGYGYTF. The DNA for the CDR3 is TGCAGTGCTTCAGGGACAGGGGGCTATGGCTACACCTTC.

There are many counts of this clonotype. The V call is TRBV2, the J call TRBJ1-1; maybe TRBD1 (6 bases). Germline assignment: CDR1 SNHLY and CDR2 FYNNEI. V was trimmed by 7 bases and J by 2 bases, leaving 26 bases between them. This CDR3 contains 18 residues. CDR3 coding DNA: TGTGCCAGCATCCGAGGGGCGGGAGAGGCAGGGGTAAACACTGAAGCTTTCTTT. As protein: CASIRGAGEAGVNTEAFF.

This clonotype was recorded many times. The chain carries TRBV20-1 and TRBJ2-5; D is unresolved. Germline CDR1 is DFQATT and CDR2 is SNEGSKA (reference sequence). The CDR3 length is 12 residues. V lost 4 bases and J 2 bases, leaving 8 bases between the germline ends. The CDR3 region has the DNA TGCAGTGCTAACGGGCTTCAAGAGACCCAGTACTTC. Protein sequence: CSANGLQETQYF.

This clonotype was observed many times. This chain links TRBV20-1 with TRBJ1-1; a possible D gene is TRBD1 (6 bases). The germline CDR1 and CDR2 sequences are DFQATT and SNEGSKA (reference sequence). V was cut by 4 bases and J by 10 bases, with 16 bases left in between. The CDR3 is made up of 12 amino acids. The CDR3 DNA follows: TGCAGTGCTACACACCGGGGGCAGGTAGCTTTCTTT. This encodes CSATHRGQVAFF.

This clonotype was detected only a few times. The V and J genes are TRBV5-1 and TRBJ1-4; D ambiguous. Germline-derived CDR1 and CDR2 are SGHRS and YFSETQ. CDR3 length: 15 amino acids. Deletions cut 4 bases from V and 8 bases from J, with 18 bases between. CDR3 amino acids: CASSIPGAGGEKLFF. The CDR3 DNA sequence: TGCGCCAGCAGCATCCCGGGAGCCGGCGGCGAAAAACTGTTTTTT. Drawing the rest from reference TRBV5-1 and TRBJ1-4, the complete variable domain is KAGVTQTPRYLIKTRGQQVTLSCSPISGHRSVSWYQQTPGQGLQFLFEYFSETQRNKGNFPGRFSGRQFSNSRSEMNVSTLELGDSALYLCASSIPGAGGEKLFFGSGTQLSVL.

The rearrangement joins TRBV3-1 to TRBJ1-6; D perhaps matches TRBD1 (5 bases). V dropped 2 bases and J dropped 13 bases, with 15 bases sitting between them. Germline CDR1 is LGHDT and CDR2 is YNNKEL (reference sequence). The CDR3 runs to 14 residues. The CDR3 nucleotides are TGTGCCAGCAGCCAACACTTCAGGGAAACCCCCCTCCACTTT. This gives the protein CASSQHFRETPLHF.

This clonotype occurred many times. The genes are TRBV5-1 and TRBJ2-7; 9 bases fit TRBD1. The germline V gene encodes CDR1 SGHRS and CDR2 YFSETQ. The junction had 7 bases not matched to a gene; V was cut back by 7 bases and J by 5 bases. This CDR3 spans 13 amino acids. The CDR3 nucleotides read TGCGCCAGCCCCGGGACAGGGTACGACGAGCAGTACTTC. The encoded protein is CASPGTGYDEQYF.

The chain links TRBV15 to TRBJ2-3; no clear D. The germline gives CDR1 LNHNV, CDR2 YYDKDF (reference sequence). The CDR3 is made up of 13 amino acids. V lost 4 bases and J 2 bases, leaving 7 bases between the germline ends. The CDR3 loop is CATSKRTTDTQYF. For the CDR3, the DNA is TGTGCCACCAGCAAAAGAACCACAGATACGCAGTATTTT.

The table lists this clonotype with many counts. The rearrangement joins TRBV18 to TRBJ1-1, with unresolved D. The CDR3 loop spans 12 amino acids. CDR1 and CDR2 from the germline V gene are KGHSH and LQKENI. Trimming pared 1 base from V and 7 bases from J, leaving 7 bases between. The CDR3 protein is CASSPRGDEAFF. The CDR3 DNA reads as TGTGCCAGCTCACCACGGGGTGATGAAGCTTTCTTT.

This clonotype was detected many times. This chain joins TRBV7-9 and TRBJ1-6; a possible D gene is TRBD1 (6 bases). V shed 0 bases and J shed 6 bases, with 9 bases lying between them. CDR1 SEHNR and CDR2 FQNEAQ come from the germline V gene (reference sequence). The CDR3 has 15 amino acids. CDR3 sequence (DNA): TGTGCCAGCAGCTTAGCGGACAGACCTAATTCACCCCTCCACTTT. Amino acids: CASSLADRPNSPLHF.

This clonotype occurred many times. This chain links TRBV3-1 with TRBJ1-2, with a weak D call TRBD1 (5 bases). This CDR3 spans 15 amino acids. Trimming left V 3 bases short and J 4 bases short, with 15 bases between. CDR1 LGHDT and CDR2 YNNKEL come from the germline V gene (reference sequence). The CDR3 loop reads CASSQDRTHPYGYTF. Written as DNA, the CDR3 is TGTGCCAGCAGCCAGGACCGGACACATCCCTATGGCTACACCTTC. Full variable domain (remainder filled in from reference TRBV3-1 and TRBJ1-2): DTAVSQTPKYLVTQMGNDKSIKCEQNLGHDTMYWYKQDSKKFLKIMFSYNNKELIINETVPNRFSPKSPDKAHLNLHINSLELGDSAVYFCASSQDRTHPYGYTFGSGTRLTVV.

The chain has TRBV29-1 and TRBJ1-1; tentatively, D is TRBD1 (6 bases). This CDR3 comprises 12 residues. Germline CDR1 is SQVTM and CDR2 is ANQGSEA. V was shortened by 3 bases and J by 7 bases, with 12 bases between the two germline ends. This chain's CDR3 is CSVDRRGDEAFF. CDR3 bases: TGCAGCGTTGACAGAAGGGGGGATGAAGCTTTCTTT.

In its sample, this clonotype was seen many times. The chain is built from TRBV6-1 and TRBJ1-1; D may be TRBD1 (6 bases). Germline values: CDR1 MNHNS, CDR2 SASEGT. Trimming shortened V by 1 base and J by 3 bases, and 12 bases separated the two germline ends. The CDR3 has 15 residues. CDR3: CASSEDPQGYTEAFF. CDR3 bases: TGTGCCAGCAGTGAAGATCCTCAGGGGTACACTGAAGCTTTCTTT.

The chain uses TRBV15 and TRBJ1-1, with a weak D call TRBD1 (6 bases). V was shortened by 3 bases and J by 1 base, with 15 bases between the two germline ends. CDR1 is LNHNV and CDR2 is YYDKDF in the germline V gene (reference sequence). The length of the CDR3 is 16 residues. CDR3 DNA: TGTGCCACCAGCAGGACCCTGAGGGGGGCGAACACTGAAGCTTTCTTT. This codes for CATSRTLRGANTEAFF.

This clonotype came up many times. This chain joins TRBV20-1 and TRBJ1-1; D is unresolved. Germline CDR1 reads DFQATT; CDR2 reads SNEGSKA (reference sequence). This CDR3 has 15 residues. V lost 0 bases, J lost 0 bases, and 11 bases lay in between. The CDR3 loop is CSARDWRQMNTEAFF. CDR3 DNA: TGCAGTGCTAGAGATTGGCGGCAGATGAACACTGAAGCTTTCTTT.

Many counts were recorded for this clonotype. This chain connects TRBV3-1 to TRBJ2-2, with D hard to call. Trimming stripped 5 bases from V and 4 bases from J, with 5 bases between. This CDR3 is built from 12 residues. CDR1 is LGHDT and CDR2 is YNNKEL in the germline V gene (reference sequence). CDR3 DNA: TGTGCCAGCAGCTTCAGCACCGGGGAGCTGTTTTTT. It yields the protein CASSFSTGELFF.

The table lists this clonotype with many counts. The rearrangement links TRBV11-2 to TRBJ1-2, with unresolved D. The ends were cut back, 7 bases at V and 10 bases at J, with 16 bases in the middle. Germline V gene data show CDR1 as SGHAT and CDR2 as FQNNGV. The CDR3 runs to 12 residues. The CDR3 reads CASNGLARDYTF. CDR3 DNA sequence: TGTGCCAGCAACGGACTTGCCCGGGACTACACCTTC.

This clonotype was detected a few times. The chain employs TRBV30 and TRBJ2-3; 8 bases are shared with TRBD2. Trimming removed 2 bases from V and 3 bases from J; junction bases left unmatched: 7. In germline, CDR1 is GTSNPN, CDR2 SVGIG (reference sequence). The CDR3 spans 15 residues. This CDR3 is CAWSTGGARTDTQYF. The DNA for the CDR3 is TGTGCCTGGAGTACCGGGGGGGCCCGGACAGATACGCAGTATTTT.

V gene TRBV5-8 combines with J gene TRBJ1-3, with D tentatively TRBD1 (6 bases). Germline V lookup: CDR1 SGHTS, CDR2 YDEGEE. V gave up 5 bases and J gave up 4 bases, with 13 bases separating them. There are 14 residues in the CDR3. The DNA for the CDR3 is TGTGCCAGCAGAGCCGGGACAATAGGAAACACCATATATTTT. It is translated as CASRAGTIGNTIYF.

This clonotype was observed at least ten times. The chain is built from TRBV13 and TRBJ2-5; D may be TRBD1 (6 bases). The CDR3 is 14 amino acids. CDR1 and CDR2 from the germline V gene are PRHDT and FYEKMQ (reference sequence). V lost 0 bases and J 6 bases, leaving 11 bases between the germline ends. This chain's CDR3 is CASSLGQGIKTQYF. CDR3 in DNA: TGTGCCAGCAGCTTAGGACAGGGAATAAAGACCCAGTACTTC.